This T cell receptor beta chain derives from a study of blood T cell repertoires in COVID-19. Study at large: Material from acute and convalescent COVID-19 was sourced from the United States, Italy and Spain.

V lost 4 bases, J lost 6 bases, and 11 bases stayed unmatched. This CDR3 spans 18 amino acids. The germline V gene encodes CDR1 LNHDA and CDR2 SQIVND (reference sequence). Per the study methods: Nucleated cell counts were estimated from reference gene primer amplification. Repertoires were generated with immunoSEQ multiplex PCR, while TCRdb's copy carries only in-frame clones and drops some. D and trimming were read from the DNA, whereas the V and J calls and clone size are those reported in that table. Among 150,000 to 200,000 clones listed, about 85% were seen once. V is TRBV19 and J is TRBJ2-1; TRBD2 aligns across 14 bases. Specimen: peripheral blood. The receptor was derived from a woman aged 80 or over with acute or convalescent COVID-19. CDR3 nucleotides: TGTGCCAGTAGTACCCAGCGACTAGCGGGAGGGCCCGGCAATGAGCAGTTCTTC. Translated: CASSTQRLAGGPGNEQFF. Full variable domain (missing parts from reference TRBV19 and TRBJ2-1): DGGITQSPKYLFRKEGQNVTLSCEQNLNHDAMYWYRQDPGQGLRLIYYSQIVNDFQKGDIAEGYSVSREKKESFPLTVTSAQKNPTAFYLCASSTQRLAGGPGNEQFFGPGTRLTVL.